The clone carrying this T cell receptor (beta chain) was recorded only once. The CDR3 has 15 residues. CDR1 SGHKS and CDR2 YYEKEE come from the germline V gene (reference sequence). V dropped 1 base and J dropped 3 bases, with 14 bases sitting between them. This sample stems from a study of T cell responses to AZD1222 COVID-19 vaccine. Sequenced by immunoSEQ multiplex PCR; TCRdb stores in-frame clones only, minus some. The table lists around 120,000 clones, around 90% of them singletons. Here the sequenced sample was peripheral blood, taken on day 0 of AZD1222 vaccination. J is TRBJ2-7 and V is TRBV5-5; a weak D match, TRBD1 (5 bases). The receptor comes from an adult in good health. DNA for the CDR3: TGTGCCAGCAGCTTGCACCTGGGGCCTAACTACGAGCAGTACTTC. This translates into CASSLHLGPNYEQYF.